A single sample gave rise to the 17 T cell receptor beta chains below, sequenced in a study of T cells in Graves' hyperthyroidism and ophthalmopathy. Amplification of TCR beta CDR3 regions was performed using RNA transcripts as template. RT-PCR in the first round (using the HTBI primer set) targeted the TCR CDR3. TCRdb re-analysed the multiplex PCR reads in MiXCR, keeping a single row per CDR3 protein. The data show 360,000 or so distinct CDR3 sequences, about a sixth seen once. Input material: blood. Receptors were obtained from a woman aged 40-49 years with Graves' ophthalmopathy.

About this clonotype: One junction end does not reproduce the germline sequence, and a read error may be involved. The chain is built from TRBV12-3 or TRBV12-4 and TRBJ1-1, with D uncertain. The CDR3 is 14 amino acids. The CDR3 here is CASSLANLGTEAFF. CDR3 nucleotide sequence: TGTGCCAGCAGCTTAGCGAACTTGGGTACTGAAGCTTTCTTT.

Only a few counts were recorded for this clonotype. The chain has TRBV2 and TRBJ2-5; no firm D call. Germline CDR1 reads SNHLY; CDR2 reads FYNNEI. V was shortened by 3 bases and J by 4 bases, with 9 bases between the two germline ends. This CDR3 has 13 residues. The CDR3 coding sequence is TGTGCCAGCAGTGATGTTGTAGGAGAGACCCAGTACTTC. Translated, it gives CASSDVVGETQYF.

This clonotype was counted at least ten times. V and J are TRBV28 and TRBJ1-1; possibly TRBD1 for D (6 bases). The germline V and J ends were trimmed by 5 bases and 0 bases, with 16 bases remaining between them. CDR1 is MDHEN, CDR2 SYDVKM, per germline. The CDR3 length is 16 residues. The CDR3 sequence: CASSTRSGQMNTEAFF. The CDR3 region has the DNA TGTGCCAGCAGTACGAGGTCAGGACAGATGAACACTGAAGCTTTCTTT.

This clonotype showed up many times. J is TRBJ1-1 and V is TRBV27, with a weak D call TRBD1 (6 bases). V dropped 11 bases and J dropped 0 bases, with 16 bases sitting between them. In germline, CDR1 is MNHEY, CDR2 SMNVEV (reference sequence). This CDR3 contains 14 residues. For the CDR3, the DNA is TGTGCCTCTAGCTCACAGGGCGTGAACACTGAAGCTTTCTTT. Translation: CASSSQGVNTEAFF.

This clonotype was found many times. The rearrangement joins TRBV10-3 to TRBJ2-7; 12 nucleotides agree with TRBD2. From germline, CDR1 is ENHRY and CDR2 SYGVKD. Trimming took 5 bases from V and 5 from J; bases not matched to a gene: 13. The CDR3 extends over 17 amino acids. Here the CDR3 reads CAISPRRLAGVPHEQYF. The CDR3 DNA follows: TGTGCCATCAGTCCCAGGAGACTAGCGGGAGTGCCACACGAGCAGTACTTC.

This clonotype was found many times. V usage is TRBV28 and J usage is TRBJ1-6; no firm D call. CDR3 length: 15 residues. V lost 3 bases and J lost 6, with 12 bases in between. Looked up from germline, CDR1 is MDHEN and CDR2 is SYDVKM. CDR3 in amino acids: CASSLNRDLNSPLHF. The CDR3 coding sequence is TGTGCCAGCAGTTTGAACAGAGATCTTAATTCACCCCTCCACTTT.

This clonotype was counted at least ten times. The chain is built from TRBV21-1 and TRBJ2-2; TRBD2, the table's D call, lacks a check against the DNA. TRBV21-1 is recorded as a pseudogene. The CDR3 totals 22 residues. CDR3 DNA: TGTGCCAGCAGCAAAAGGACAGGGAACCCCCGACTAGCGGGAGCGGACACCGGGGAGCTGTTTTTT. It yields the protein CASSKRTGNPRLAGADTGELFF.

The rearrangement joins TRBV7-2 to TRBJ1-5, with unresolved D. V was cut by 0 bases and J by 0 bases, with 6 bases left in between. The CDR3 has 15 amino acids. Germline assignment: CDR1 SGHTA and CDR2 FQGNSA. Written as DNA, the CDR3 is TGTGCCAGCAGCTTAGCTTCAATTAGCAATCAGCCCCAGCATTTT. This sequence encodes CASSLASISNQPQHF.

The table lists this clonotype with many counts. V and J are TRBV7-8 and TRBJ1-1, with a tentative D call TRBD1 (6 bases). The CDR3 has 18 residues. Looked up from germline, CDR1 is SGHVS and CDR2 is FQNEAQ. V gave up 3 bases and J gave up 1 base, with 21 bases separating them. The CDR3 DNA reads as TGTGCCAGCAGCTTGGGACAACCTTGGGGAATGGAGAACACTGAAGCTTTCTTT. This gives the protein CASSLGQPWGMENTEAFF.

The chain's CDR3 is CASSLDLASAYEQYF. The CDR3 DNA follows: TGTGCCAGCAGCTTAGATCTCGCGTCAGCCTACGAGCAGTACTTC. V usage is TRBV11-2 and J usage is TRBJ2-7; no reliable D call. This CDR3 is 15 amino acids long. Trimming stripped 0 bases from V and 2 bases from J, with 11 bases between. Looked up from germline, CDR1 is SGHAT and CDR2 is FQNNGV.

The chain has TRBV6-1 and TRBJ1-1; D is perhaps TRBD1 (5 bases). From germline, CDR1 is MNHNS and CDR2 SASEGT. Between the trimmed V and J ends, which lost 6 bases and 4 bases, there was a span of 9 bases. The CDR3 spans 12 residues. The CDR3 here is CASRGGGTEAFF. Here the CDR3 DNA reads TGTGCCAGCAGGGGCGGGGGCACTGAAGCTTTCTTT.

This sequence joins TRBV6-1 and TRBJ2-7, with 8 bases identical to TRBD2. The CDR3 has 13 amino acids. Germline V gene sequence: CDR1 MNHNS, CDR2 SASEGT. V trimming: 8 bases; J trimming: 9 bases; junction bases outside the gene matches: 12. Here the CDR3 reads CASEASGRSGQYF. Written as DNA, the CDR3 is TGTGCCAGCGAGGCCAGCGGGAGAAGTGGGCAGTACTTC.

The sample holds many counts of this clonotype. This chain joins TRBV6-2 or TRBV6-3 and TRBJ1-2; TRBD1 matches at 10 bases. The CDR3 sequence is 15 residues long. Germline lookup yields CDR1 MNHEY and CDR2 SVGEGT. The V and J ends lost 2 bases and 6 bases, in that order; junction bases with no gene match: 6. Here the CDR3 DNA reads TGTGCCAGCAGTTACGGGACAGGGGTTCGCAATGGCTACACCTTC. Translating it yields CASSYGTGVRNGYTF.

In its sample, this clonotype was seen many times. The chain carries TRBV5-5 and TRBJ1-1; the D gene is possibly TRBD1 (6 bases). The CDR3 consists of 15 residues. The germline V gene has CDR1 SGHKS and CDR2 YYEKEE (reference sequence). Trimming stripped 2 bases from V and 3 bases from J, with 14 bases between. CDR3 nucleotides: TGTGCCAGCAGCTTTGATGGCGGGGGCGACACTGAAGCTTTCTTT. Translating it yields CASSFDGGGDTEAFF.

At least ten counts were recorded for this clonotype. The chain couples TRBV6-5 to TRBJ1-1, with D unclear. V was clipped by 4 bases and J by 5 bases, with 8 bases between them. The CDR3 runs to 12 residues. In germline, CDR1 is MNHEY, CDR2 SVGAGI. This CDR3 reads CASSSQVTEAFF. CDR3 coding DNA: TGTGCCAGCAGTTCTCAGGTTACTGAAGCTTTCTTT.

A note on this clonotype: The junction does not match germline at one end; this may be a read error. This rearrangement joins TRBV6-2 or TRBV6-3 to TRBJ2-7, with 7 bases lining up with TRBD1. The germline CDR1 and CDR2 sequences are MNHEY and SVGEGT. The CDR3 extends over 19 amino acids. CDR3 DNA sequence: TGTGCCAGCAGTTACTCGGCTTTCTTATTGGCGACAGGGCAAAGCGAGCAGTCCTTC. Its protein product is CASSYSAFLLATGQSEQSF.

The table lists this clonotype with many counts. The chain has TRBV28 and TRBJ2-7; 7 nucleotides match TRBD2. Germline values: CDR1 MDHEN, CDR2 SYDVKM. The junction had 3 bases not matched to a gene; V was cut back by 7 bases and J by 3 bases. This CDR3 has 12 residues. The CDR3 here is CASTRGDYEQYF. The DNA of the CDR3 is TGTGCCAGCACCCGGGGGGACTACGAGCAGTACTTC. The complete variable domain, with remaining parts taken from reference TRBV28 and TRBJ2-7, reads DVKVTQSSRYLVKRTGEKVFLECVQDMDHENMFWYRQDPGLGLRLIYFSYDVKMKEKGDIPEGYSVSREKKERFSLILESASTNQTSMYLCASTRGDYEQYFGPGTRLTVT.